This T cell receptor (beta chain) emerged from a study of regulatory T cells in long-lasting Graves disease. The time point here: newly diagnosed GD, antithyroid drugs for less than 3 months. PBMC-derived RNA was used for the TCR library. A blood draw put nine milliliters of peripheral blood into EDTA tubes. Trimming left V 0 bases short and J 0 bases short, with 10 bases between. The CDR3 extends over 16 amino acids. Germline V gives CDR1 SGHRS, CDR2 YFSETQ. Regarding the study as a whole: Relative to newly diagnosed Graves' patients, persistent ones had lower TCR diversity.

Construction of the TCR beta libraries employed iRepertoire HTBI primers in conjunction with Arm-PCR of CDR3 regions. TCRdb re-called the multiplex PCR reads through MiXCR, storing one row per CDR3 protein. The sample has 450,000 to 600,000 distinct CDR3 sequences, 15% to 20% seen once. There are many counts of this clonotype. Its antigen is unidentified. The same sample was also used in a study of T cells in Graves' hyperthyroidism and ophthalmopathy.

The source material was peripheral blood mononuclear cells (PBMCs), sampled at new diagnosis, from a patient treated with antithyroid drugs. The chain employs TRBV5-1 and TRBJ2-1; no definite D call. This TCR came from a man aged 35-49 years with Graves disease. In DNA, the CDR3 is TGCGCCAGCAGCTTGGCTGGACGTCACTCCTACAATGAGCAGTTCTTC. It yields the protein CASSLAGRHSYNEQFF.